Below, one T cell receptor beta chain is given with its context. The sample belongs to a study of blood T cell repertoires in COVID-19. Study background: PBMCs, B-cell-depleted T cells, or T cells provided the cDNA or gDNA that made up the material.

Original data processing: Counts of nucleated cells, estimated from reference gene primer amplification, were obtained. Assay: immunoSEQ multiplex PCR; the TCRdb copy retains only in-frame clones and omits some. The V and J calls and clone size come from that table; D and trimming were worked out from the DNA. The profile covers about 34,000 clones, with about 90% appearing a single time and 14% taken by the ten largest. With 10 bases clipped from V and 4 bases from J, the junction kept 12 bases outside the gene matches. This CDR3 comprises 14 residues. Germline V CDR1 and CDR2: MDHEN, SYDVKM. Sequencing input: peripheral blood. J is TRBJ1-1 and V is TRBV28, with 7 bases identical to TRBD1. This sequence was found in a man in his 60s with active COVID-19. The CDR3 coding sequence is TGTGCCACCCTCCTTGACAGGGTGAGCACTGAAGCTTTCTTT. It codes for CATLLDRVSTEAFF.